Presented here are 19 T cell receptor beta chains from one specimen sequenced in a study of blood T cell repertoires in COVID-19. Sequencing was performed with immunoSEQ multiplex PCR; in TCRdb, only in-frame clones are kept and a portion is missing. The table has 52,000 or so clones, approximately 90% seen once; the top ten hold about 4%. What was sequenced was peripheral blood. These receptor sequences come from a man in his fifties with acute or convalescent COVID-19.

CDR3 region: CASSHDGTSGKGPHNEQFF. In nucleotides, the CDR3 is TGTGCCAGCAGCCACGATGGGACTAGCGGGAAGGGGCCCCACAATGAGCAGTTCTTC. This chain uses TRBV3-1 (or the pseudogene TRBV3-2) with TRBJ2-1; TRBD2 matches at 13 bases. CDR1 and CDR2 (germline): LGHDT, YNNKEL (reference sequence). After removal of 3 bases from V and 5 bases from J, the junction contained 13 bases not matched to a gene. CDR3 length: 19 residues.

This chain links TRBV19 with TRBJ1-2, with TRBD1 identical over 7 bases. The V and J ends lost 0 bases and 8 bases, in that order; junction bases with no gene match: 6. Germline V CDR1 and CDR2: LNHDA, SQIVND (reference sequence). The CDR3 loop spans 14 amino acids. The CDR3 region has the DNA TGTGCCAGTAGTATAGATCGGGACAGTCCGGGCTACACCTTC. It codes for CASSIDRDSPGYTF.

This clone was observed a handful of times. V usage is TRBV19 and J usage is TRBJ1-2; a weak D match, TRBD1 (6 bases). The CDR3 sequence is 17 residues long. Per germline, CDR1 LNHDA and CDR2 SQIVND (reference sequence). V lost 7 bases, J lost 4 bases, and 25 bases lay in between. CDR3 DNA: TGTGCCAGTAATGCGGAGCGTTCGGGAGGGGACACCTATGGCTACACCTTC. This sequence encodes CASNAERSGGDTYGYTF.

The rearrangement joins TRBV6-1 to TRBJ2-5; 9 bases are a match to TRBD1. Trimming removed 3 bases from V and 5 bases from J; junction bases left unmatched: 7. The CDR3 runs to 15 residues. Germline V CDR1 and CDR2: MNHNS, SASEGT. Here the CDR3 reads CASSERTGVSETQYF. In nucleotides, the CDR3 is TGTGCCAGCAGTGAGCGGACAGGGGTTAGCGAGACCCAGTACTTC.

The chain is built from TRBV5-4 and TRBJ1-1; TRBD1 aligns across 11 bases. Germline loops: CDR1 SGHNT, CDR2 YYREEE (reference sequence). This CDR3 contains 15 residues. J lost 5 bases, V lost 0 bases, and 3 bases had no gene match. DNA for the CDR3: TGTGCCAGCAGCTTGGGGACAGGGGGCAGTACTGAAGCTTTCTTT. Amino acids: CASSLGTGGSTEAFF.

The chain links TRBV3-1 (or the pseudogene TRBV3-2) to TRBJ1-2; TRBD1 matches 7 bases. Trimming cost V 4 bases and J 5 bases; bases outside gene matches: 10. From germline, CDR1 is LGHDT and CDR2 YNNKEL (reference sequence). The CDR3 is 15 amino acids. The CDR3: CASSPRQGARYGYTF. The CDR3, as DNA: TGTGCCAGCAGCCCTCGACAGGGTGCTCGGTATGGCTACACCTTC.

This rearrangement joins TRBV4-1 to TRBJ1-5; no definite D call. V lost 1 base to trimming and J lost 11 bases, with 12 bases between them. The CDR3 consists of 13 residues. Germline V gene sequence: CDR1 MGHRA, CDR2 YSYEKL. CDR3 in amino acids: CASSQGVRGSQHF. The CDR3 bases are TGCGCCAGCAGCCAAGGGGTGAGAGGGTCCCAGCATTTT.

The genes are TRBV19 and TRBJ2-2; 8 positions match TRBD2. Germline CDR1 is LNHDA and CDR2 is SQIVND (reference sequence). The CDR3 consists of 14 residues. Unmatched junction bases numbered 12, after V lost 10 bases and J lost 8 bases. CDR3 sequence reads: CAIRGGAHRGELFF. For the CDR3, the DNA is TGTGCCATCCGGGGGGGAGCCCACCGGGGGGAGCTGTTTTTT.

The J gene is TRBJ2-1, the V gene TRBV7-8; TRBD2 is a possible D gene (6 bases). The CDR3 runs 15 residues. Germline V gene lookup returns CDR1 SGHVS and CDR2 FQNEAQ. Trimming cost V 5 bases and J 7 bases, with 18 bases left between them. DNA of the CDR3: TGTGCCAGCAGCCTCACACCGGGGGACGGTAATGAGCAGTTCTTC. Protein: CASSLTPGDGNEQFF. Filled out from reference TRBV7-8 and TRBJ2-1, the complete variable domain reads GAGVSQSPRYKVAKRGQDVALRCDPISGHVSLFWYQQALGQGPEFLTYFQNEAQLDKSGLPSDRFFAERPEGSVSTLKIQRTQQEDSAVYLCASSLTPGDGNEQFFGPGTRLTVL.

The chain carries TRBV4-2 and TRBJ1-1; 9 nucleotides agree with TRBD1. The CDR3 covers 14 residues. CDR1 and CDR2 from the germline V gene are LGHNA and YNFKEQ. Trimming at V came to 1 base and at J to 9 bases, leaving 6 bases not matched to a gene. CDR3 DNA: TGTGCCAGCAGCCAAGGGGGACAGGGAATAAAAGCTTTCTTT. Its translation: CASSQGGQGIKAFF.

The rearrangement links TRBV3-1 (or the pseudogene TRBV3-2) to TRBJ2-3; 11 bases line up with TRBD1. Germline CDR1 and CDR2: LGHDT and YNNKEL (reference sequence). After removal of 5 bases from V and 6 bases from J, the junction contained 7 bases not matched to a gene. CDR3 length: 15 amino acids. The CDR3 reads CASSSRDRGMDTQYF. The CDR3 nucleotides read TGTGCCAGCAGCTCCCGGGACAGGGGGATGGATACGCAGTATTTT.

V gene TRBV2 combines with J gene TRBJ1-4; D might be TRBD1 (5 bases). V lost 6 bases, J lost 10 bases, and 15 bases lay in between. The CDR3 runs 13 residues. Germline lookup yields CDR1 SNHLY and CDR2 FYNNEI. The CDR3 protein is CASSGGTVVKLFF. CDR3 nucleotide sequence: TGTGCCAGCAGCGGGGGGACGGTTGTAAAACTGTTTTTT.

The chain carries TRBV4-1 and TRBJ2-7; 11 bases map to TRBD2. The CDR3 is made up of 16 amino acids. Germline trimming cut 4 bases from V and 4 bases from J; bases unmatched to any gene: 9. Germline-derived CDR1 and CDR2 are MGHRA and YSYEKL. The CDR3 protein is CASSPRTSGFFYEQYF. CDR3 DNA: TGCGCCAGCAGCCCCAGGACTAGCGGGTTTTTTTACGAGCAGTACTTC.

The chain carries TRBV5-1 and TRBJ2-1; 8 nucleotides align to TRBD2. The germline CDR1 and CDR2 sequences are SGHRS and YFSETQ. CDR3 length: 14 amino acids. Germline trimming cut 3 bases from V and 8 bases from J; bases unmatched to any gene: 7. CDR3 in amino acids: CASSYRTSPDEQFF. For the CDR3, the DNA is TGCGCCAGCAGCTATCGGACTAGCCCAGATGAGCAGTTCTTC.

The V call is TRBV6-2 or TRBV6-3, the J call TRBJ1-5, with D uncertain. Germline CDR1 MNHEY, CDR2 SVGEGT. V was pared by 0 bases and J by 4 bases, with 10 bases between. The CDR3 extends over 15 amino acids. The chain's CDR3 is CASSYSTLLNQPQHF. CDR3 bases: TGTGCCAGCAGTTACTCGACACTTCTAAATCAGCCCCAGCATTTT.

This clone was picked up a small number of times. The chain links TRBV6-5 to TRBJ1-2, with D maybe TRBD1 (6 bases). Germline assignment: CDR1 MNHEY and CDR2 SVGAGI. This CDR3 contains 14 residues. Trimming took 7 bases from V and 6 from J, leaving 18 bases between them. The CDR3 DNA is TGTGCCAGCAAGGACAGTTGGGGGGGGGATGGCTACACCTTC. Its protein product is CASKDSWGGDGYTF.

The chain joins TRBV6-2 or TRBV6-3 to TRBJ1-2; 8 bases line up with TRBD1. This CDR3 comprises 13 residues. Germline V gene sequence: CDR1 MNHEY, CDR2 SVGEGT. The trim removed 2 bases at V and 8 bases at J, leaving 4 bases unmatched. The CDR3 region has the DNA TGTGCCAGCAGTTACGAGGACAGGGTCGGCTACACCTTC. Its protein is CASSYEDRVGYTF.

The chain links TRBV5-6 to TRBJ2-7; no reliable D call. The CDR3 is 17 residues long. The germline V gene encodes CDR1 SGHDT and CDR2 YYEEEE. The V end was cut by 2 bases, the J end by 1 base, with 19 bases between. The CDR3 here is CASSFFFLRKVSYEQYF. Here the CDR3 DNA reads TGTGCCAGCAGCTTTTTTTTCTTGAGGAAAGTTTCCTACGAGCAGTACTTC.

CDR3 sequence: CASSRGPGRELAKNIQYF. CDR3 in DNA: TGTGCCAGCAGCCGGGGGCCTGGGAGGGAACTAGCCAAAAACATTCAGTACTTC. J is TRBJ2-4 and V is TRBV5-6; maybe TRBD2 (7 bases). V lost 4 bases, J lost 0 bases, and 20 bases lay in between. In germline, CDR1 is SGHDT, CDR2 YYEEEE. CDR3 length: 18 residues.